Given below is one TCR beta chain in context. These data originate in a study of technical replicates of blood from a few donors. Assay: immunoSEQ multiplex PCR; the TCRdb copy retains only in-frame clones and omits some. The data show around 76,000 clones, just under 95% seen once. Germline V CDR1 and CDR2: MDHEN, SYDVKM. Trimming pared 6 bases from V and 9 bases from J, leaving 12 bases between. The CDR3 has 11 residues. This TCR derives from a human donor in good health. The source material was T cells isolated from PBMCs. This chain joins TRBV28 and TRBJ2-7; D is perhaps TRBD1 (5 bases). The chain's CDR3 is CASRQDPRQYF. The CDR3 nucleotides read TGTGCCAGCAGACAGGACCCTAGGCAGTACTTC.